The clone carrying this TCR beta chain has a handful of counts. Its specificity is unknown. V was clipped by 6 bases and J by 4 bases, with 13 bases between them. This CDR3 has 13 residues. Germline V CDR1 and CDR2: MNHNS, SASEGT. A universal primer site was created by template switching, with the cDNA bearing unique molecular identifiers. TCRdb analysed the 5' RACE reads with MiXCR anew, one entry per CDR3 protein. The table includes some 500,000 distinct CDR3 sequences, 7.5% to 10% detected once. These data come from a study of identical twins. Whole-study results and caveats: In cord blood, abundant beta clonotypes had fewer insertions; memory showed no trend. There is a chance that invariant MAIT and iNKT cells partially muddied zero-insertion analyses.

These data were also filed under a second study, of yellow fever vaccine responses in identical twins. That study adds: Vaccine T cell responses of twins reportedly seemed partly convergent and partly personalized.

This receptor was obtained from a woman younger than 35 in good health. This chain joins TRBV6-1 and TRBJ2-7; D possibly corresponds to TRBD2 (5 bases). Sequencing used PBMCs. CDR3: CASRIGLLYEQYF. The DNA of the CDR3 is TGTGCCAGCAGGATTGGACTCCTGTACGAGCAGTACTTC.